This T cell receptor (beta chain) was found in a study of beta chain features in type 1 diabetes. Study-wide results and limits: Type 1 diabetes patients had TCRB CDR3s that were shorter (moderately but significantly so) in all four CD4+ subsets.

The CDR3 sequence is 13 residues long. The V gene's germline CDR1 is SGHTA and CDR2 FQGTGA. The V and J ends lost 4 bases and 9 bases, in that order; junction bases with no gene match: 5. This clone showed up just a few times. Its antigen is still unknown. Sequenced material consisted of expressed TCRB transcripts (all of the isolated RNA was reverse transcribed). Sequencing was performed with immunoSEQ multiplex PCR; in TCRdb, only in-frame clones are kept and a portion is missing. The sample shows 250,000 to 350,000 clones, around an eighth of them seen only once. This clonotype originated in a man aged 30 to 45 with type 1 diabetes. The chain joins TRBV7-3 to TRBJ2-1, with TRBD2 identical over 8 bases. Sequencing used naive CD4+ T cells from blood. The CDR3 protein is CASSSGGEIEQFF. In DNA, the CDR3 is TGTGCCAGCAGCTCGGGGGGGGAGATTGAGCAGTTCTTC.